This T cell receptor beta chain appears in the sequencing data of a study of T cell responses to AZD1222 COVID-19 vaccine. The CDR3 consists of 16 residues. Looked up from germline, CDR1 is SQVTM and CDR2 is ANQGSEA. V lost 6 bases, J lost 0 bases, and 19 bases lay in between. This clone was recorded only once. Measured with immunoSEQ multiplex PCR; TCRdb has only the in-frame clones, and not every one. The table shows 100,000 or so clones, with about nine tenths occurring only once. This receptor was taken from an adult in good health. The sequencing used peripheral blood, collected on day 0 of AZD1222 vaccination. V usage is TRBV29-1 and J usage is TRBJ2-3, with D possibly being TRBD1 (6 bases). The CDR3 protein is CSVELQGSSSTDTQYF. In nucleotides, the CDR3 is TGCAGCGTGGAACTACAGGGCAGCTCTAGCACAGATACGCAGTATTTT.